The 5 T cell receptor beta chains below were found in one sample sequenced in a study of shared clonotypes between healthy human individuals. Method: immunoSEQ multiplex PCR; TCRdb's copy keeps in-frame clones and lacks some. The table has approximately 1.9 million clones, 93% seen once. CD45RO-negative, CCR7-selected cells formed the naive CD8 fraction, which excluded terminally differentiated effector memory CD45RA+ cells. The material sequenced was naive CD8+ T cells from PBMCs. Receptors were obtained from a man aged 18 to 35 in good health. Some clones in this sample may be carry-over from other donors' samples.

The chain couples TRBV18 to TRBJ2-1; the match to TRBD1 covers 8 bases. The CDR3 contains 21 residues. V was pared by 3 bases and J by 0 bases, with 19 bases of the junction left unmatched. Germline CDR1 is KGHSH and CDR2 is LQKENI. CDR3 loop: CASSPPIGTGEIGSSYNEQFF. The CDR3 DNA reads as TGTGCCAGCTCACCCCCGATTGGGACAGGAGAAATCGGGAGCTCCTACAATGAGCAGTTCTTC.

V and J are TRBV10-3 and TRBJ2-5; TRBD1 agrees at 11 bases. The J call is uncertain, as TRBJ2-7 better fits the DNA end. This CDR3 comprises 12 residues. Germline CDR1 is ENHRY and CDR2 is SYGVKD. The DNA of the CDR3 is TGTGCCACCGGGACAGGGGGTTACGAGCAGTACTTC. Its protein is CATGTGGYEQYF.

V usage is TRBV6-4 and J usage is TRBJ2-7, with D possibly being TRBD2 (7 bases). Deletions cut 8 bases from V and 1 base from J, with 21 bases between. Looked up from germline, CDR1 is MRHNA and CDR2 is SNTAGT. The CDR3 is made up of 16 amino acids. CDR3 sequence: CASGGALAKNSYEQYF. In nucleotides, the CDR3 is TGTGCCAGCGGGGGGGCCCTAGCGAAGAATTCCTACGAGCAGTACTTC.

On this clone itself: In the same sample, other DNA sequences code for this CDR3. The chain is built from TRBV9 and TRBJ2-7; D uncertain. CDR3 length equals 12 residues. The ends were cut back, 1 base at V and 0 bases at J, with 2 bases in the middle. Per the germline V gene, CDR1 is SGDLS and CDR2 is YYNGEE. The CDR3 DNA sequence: TGTGCCAGCAGCGTATACTCCTACGAGCAGTACTTC. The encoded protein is CASSVYSYEQYF.

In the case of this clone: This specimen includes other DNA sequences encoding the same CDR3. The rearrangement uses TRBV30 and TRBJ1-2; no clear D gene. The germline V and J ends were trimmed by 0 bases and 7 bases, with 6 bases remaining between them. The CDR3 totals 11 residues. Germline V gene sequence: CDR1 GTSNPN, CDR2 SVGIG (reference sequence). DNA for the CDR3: TGTGCCTGGAGTGTACTCGGTGGCTACACCTTC. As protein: CAWSVLGGYTF.